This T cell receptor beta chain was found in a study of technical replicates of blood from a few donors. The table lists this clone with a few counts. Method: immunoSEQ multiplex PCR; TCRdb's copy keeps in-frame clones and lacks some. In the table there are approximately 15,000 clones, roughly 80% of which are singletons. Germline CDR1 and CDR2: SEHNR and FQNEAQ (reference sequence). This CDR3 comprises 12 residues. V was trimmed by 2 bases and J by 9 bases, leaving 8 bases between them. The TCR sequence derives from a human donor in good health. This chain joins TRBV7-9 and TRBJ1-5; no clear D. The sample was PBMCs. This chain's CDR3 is CASSLSGAPQHF. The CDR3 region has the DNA TGTGCCAGCAGCTTATCAGGCGCGCCCCAGCATTTT.